Presented here are 8 T cell receptor beta chains from one specimen sequenced in a study of blood T cell repertoires in COVID-19. Assay used: immunoSEQ multiplex PCR; TCRdb lists only in-frame clones, some missing. Among around 47,000 clones, about 90% were seen once, and the ten largest hold roughly 25%. Sequencing was done on a sample of peripheral blood. These receptor sequences come from a woman of 80 years or more in a cohort sampled during active or convalescent COVID-19.

The rearrangement links TRBV7-8 to TRBJ1-4; 9 nucleotides align to TRBD1. The CDR3 spans 18 residues. J lost 6 bases, V lost 4 bases, and 15 bases had no gene match. Germline assignment: CDR1 SGHVS and CDR2 FQNEAQ. The CDR3 loop reads CASSSRTTGQGLDEKLFF. CDR3 DNA: TGTGCCAGCAGCTCCAGAACCACCGGACAGGGGTTGGATGAAAAACTGTTTTTT.

This chain joins TRBV6-5 and TRBJ1-4; TRBD1 aligns across 9 bases. Germline assignment: CDR1 MNHEY and CDR2 SVGAGI. J gave up 7 bases and V 8 bases, and 5 bases lay outside the gene matches. The CDR3 has 13 amino acids. This CDR3 is CASRTGGGEKLFF. The CDR3 DNA follows: TGTGCCAGCCGTACAGGGGGCGGTGAAAAACTGTTTTTT.

This clone was picked up one time. This rearrangement joins TRBV10-3 to TRBJ2-2, with 9 bases identical to TRBD1. There are 16 residues in the CDR3. The germline V gene has CDR1 ENHRY and CDR2 SYGVKD. V trimming: 5 bases; J trimming: 4 bases; junction bases outside the gene matches: 8. CDR3 nucleotides: TGTGCCATCAGTCCGTCTGGACAGGGGAGCACCGGGGAGCTGTTTTTT. This translates into CAISPSGQGSTGELFF.

The chain combines TRBV20-1 with TRBJ1-2; D uncertain. Trimming shortened V by 4 bases and J by 2 bases, and 5 bases separated the two germline ends. The CDR3 totals 11 residues. The V gene's germline CDR1 is DFQATT and CDR2 SNEGSKA (reference sequence). The CDR3 reads CSANANYGYTF. CDR3 bases: TGCAGTGCTAACGCGAACTATGGCTACACCTTC.

This chain uses TRBV9 with TRBJ2-4; the D is unclear. The V gene's germline CDR1 is SGDLS and CDR2 YYNGEE. CDR3 length equals 15 residues. V shed 0 bases and J shed 1 base, with 8 bases lying between them. CDR3 sequence: CASSVGGFAKNIQYF. CDR3 sequence (DNA): TGTGCCAGCAGCGTAGGAGGTTTTGCCAAAAACATTCAGTACTTC. Together with reference TRBV9 and TRBJ2-4, the CDR3 gives the full variable domain: DSGVTQTPKHLITATGQRVTLRCSPRSGDLSVYWYQQSLDQGLQFLIQYYNGEERAKGNILERFSAQQFPDLHSELNLSSLELGDSALYFCASSVGGFAKNIQYFGAGTRLSVL.

The chain uses TRBV4-2 and TRBJ2-7; possible D gene TRBD1, 5 bases. Germline V CDR1 and CDR2: LGHNA, YNFKEQ. Trimming shortened V by 0 bases and J by 6 bases, and 15 bases separated the two germline ends. The CDR3 contains 15 residues. CDR3 bases: TGTGCCAGCAGCCAAGATATAGGGGCGCGTAGCGAGCAGTACTTC. Its translation: CASSQDIGARSEQYF.

The chain is built from TRBV4-3 and TRBJ2-7; TRBD2 agrees at 9 bases. Germline values: CDR1 LGHNA, CDR2 YSLEER. The V and J ends lost 4 bases and 3 bases, in that order; junction bases with no gene match: 10. The CDR3 has 16 residues. The CDR3 reads CASSRGRGLGFYEQYF. The CDR3 DNA sequence: TGCGCCAGCAGCCGCGGGAGGGGGCTGGGTTTCTACGAGCAGTACTTC.

This clone came up once. In DNA form, the CDR3 reads TGTGCCAGCAGCTCCCCCCCAGCGGGAGACTACGAGCAGTACTTC. This sequence encodes CASSSPPAGDYEQYF. This chain uses TRBV5-4 with TRBJ2-7; the match to TRBD2 covers 8 bases. This CDR3 contains 15 residues. Germline loops: CDR1 SGHNT, CDR2 YYREEE (reference sequence). Trimming at V came to 3 bases and at J to 3 bases, leaving 8 bases not matched to a gene.